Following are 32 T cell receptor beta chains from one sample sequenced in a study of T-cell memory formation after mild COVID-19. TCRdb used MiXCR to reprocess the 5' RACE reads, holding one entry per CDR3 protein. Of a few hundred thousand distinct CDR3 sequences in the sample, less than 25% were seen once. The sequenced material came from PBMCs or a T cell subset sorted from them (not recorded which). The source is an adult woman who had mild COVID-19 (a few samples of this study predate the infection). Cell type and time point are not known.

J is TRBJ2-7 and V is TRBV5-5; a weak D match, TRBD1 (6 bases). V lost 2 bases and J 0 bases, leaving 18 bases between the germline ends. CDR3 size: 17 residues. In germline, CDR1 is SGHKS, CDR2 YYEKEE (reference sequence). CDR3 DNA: TGTGCCAGCAGCTTAGGACAGCCCTTATTTTACTCCTACGAGCAGTACTTC. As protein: CASSLGQPLFYSYEQYF.

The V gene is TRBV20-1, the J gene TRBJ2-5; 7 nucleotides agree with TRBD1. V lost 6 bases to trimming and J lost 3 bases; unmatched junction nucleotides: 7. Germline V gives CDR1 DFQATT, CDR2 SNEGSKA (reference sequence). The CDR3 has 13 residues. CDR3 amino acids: CSAPGTDEETQYF. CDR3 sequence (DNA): TGCAGTGCCCCCGGGACAGACGAAGAGACCCAGTACTTC.

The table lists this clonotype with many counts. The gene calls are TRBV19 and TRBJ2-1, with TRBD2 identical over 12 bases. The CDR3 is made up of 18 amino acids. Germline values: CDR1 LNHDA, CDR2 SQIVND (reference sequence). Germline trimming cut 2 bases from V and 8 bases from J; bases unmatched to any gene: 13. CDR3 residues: CASSILAGGLASGYEQFF. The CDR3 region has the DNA TGTGCCAGTAGTATACTAGCGGGGGGGCTTGCGTCGGGCTATGAGCAGTTCTTC.

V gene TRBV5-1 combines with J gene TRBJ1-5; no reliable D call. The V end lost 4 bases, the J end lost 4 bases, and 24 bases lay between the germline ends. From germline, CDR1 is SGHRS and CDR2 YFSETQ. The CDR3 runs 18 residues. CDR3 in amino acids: CASSPVRVWIGENQPQHF. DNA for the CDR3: TGCGCCAGCAGCCCAGTCCGAGTGTGGATAGGCGAAAATCAGCCCCAGCATTTT.

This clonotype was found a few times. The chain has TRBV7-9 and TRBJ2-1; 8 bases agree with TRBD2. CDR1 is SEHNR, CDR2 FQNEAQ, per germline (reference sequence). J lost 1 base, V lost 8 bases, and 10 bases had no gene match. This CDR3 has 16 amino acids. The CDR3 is CASRPRRGGSYNEQFF. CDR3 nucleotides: TGTGCCAGCCGCCCTCGCCGGGGGGGATCCTACAATGAGCAGTTCTTC. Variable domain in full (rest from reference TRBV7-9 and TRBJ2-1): DTGVSQNPRHKITKRGQNVTFRCDPISEHNRLYWYRQTLGQGPEFLTYFQNEAQLEKSRLLSDRFSAERPKGSFSTLEIQRTEQGDSAMYLCASRPRRGGSYNEQFFGPGTRLTVL.

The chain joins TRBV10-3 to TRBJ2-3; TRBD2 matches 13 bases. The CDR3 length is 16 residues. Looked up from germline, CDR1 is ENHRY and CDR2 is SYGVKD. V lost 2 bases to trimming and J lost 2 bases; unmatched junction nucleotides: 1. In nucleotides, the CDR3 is TGTGCCATCAGTGAGACTAGCGGGGGGGTCACAGATACGCAGTATTTT. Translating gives CAISETSGGVTDTQYF.

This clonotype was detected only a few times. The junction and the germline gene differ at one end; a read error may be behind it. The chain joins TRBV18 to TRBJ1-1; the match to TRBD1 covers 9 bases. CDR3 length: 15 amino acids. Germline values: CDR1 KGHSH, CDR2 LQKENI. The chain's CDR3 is CASSLQTGGNAEAFF. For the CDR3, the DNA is TGTGCCAGCTCACTCCAGACAGGGGGGAACGCTGAAGCTTTCTTT.

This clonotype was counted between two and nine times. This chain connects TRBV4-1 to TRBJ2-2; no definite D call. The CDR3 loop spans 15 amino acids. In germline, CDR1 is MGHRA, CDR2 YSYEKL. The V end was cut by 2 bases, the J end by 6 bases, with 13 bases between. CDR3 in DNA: TGCGCCAGCAGCCAATTTAAAAGGGAACCCGGGGAGCTGTTTTTT. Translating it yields CASSQFKREPGELFF.

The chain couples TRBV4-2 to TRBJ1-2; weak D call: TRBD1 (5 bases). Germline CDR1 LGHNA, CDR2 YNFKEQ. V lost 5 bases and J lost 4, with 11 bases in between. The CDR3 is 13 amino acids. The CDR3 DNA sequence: TGTGCCAGCAGCGGGGGGGGAAGCTATGGCTACACCTTC. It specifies CASSGGGSYGYTF.

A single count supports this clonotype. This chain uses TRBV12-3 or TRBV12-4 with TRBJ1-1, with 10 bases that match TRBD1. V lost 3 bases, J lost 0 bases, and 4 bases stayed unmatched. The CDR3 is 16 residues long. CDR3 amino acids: CASSFSGTGVNTEAFF. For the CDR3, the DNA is TGTGCCAGCAGTTTTTCCGGGACAGGGGTGAACACTGAAGCTTTCTTT.

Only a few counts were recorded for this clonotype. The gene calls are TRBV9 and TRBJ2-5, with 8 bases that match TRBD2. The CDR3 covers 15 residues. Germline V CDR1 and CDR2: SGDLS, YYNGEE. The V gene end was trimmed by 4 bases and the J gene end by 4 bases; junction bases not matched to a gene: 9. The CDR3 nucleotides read TGTGCCAGCAGCCTCCGGGGGGGATTGGGAGAGACCCAGTACTTC. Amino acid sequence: CASSLRGGLGETQYF.

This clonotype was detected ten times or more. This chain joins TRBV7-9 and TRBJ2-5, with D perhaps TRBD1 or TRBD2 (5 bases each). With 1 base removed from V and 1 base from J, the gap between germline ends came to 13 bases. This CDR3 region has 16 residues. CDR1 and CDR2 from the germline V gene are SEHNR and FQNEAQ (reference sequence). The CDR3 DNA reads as TGTGCCAGCAGCTTAGGAGGGGTTCTGGTCCAAGAGACCCAGTACTTC. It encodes CASSLGGVLVQETQYF. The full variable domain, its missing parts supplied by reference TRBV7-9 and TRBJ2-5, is DTGVSQNPRHKITKRGQNVTFRCDPISEHNRLYWYRQTLGQGPEFLTYFQNEAQLEKSRLLSDRFSAERPKGSFSTLEIQRTEQGDSAMYLCASSLGGVLVQETQYFGPGTRLLVL.

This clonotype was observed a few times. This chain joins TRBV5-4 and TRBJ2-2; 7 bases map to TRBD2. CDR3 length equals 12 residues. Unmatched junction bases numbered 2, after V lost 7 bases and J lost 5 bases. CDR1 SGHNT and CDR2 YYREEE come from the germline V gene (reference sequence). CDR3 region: CASRGETGELFF. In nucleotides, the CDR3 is TGTGCCAGCCGGGGGGAGACCGGGGAGCTGTTTTTT.

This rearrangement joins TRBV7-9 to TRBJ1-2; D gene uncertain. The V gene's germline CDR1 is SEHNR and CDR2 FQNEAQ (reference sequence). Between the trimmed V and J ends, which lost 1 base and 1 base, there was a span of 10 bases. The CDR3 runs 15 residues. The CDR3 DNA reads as TGTGCCAGCAGCTTAGTCCCTGATTATAACTATGGCTACACCTTC. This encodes CASSLVPDYNYGYTF.

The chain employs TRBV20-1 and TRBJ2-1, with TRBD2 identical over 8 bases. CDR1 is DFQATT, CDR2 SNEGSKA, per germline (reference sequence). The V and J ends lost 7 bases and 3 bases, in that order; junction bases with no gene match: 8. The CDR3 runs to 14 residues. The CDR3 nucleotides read TGCAGTGTGTACCGGGAGGGATTCTACAATGAGCAGTTCTTC. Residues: CSVYREGFYNEQFF.

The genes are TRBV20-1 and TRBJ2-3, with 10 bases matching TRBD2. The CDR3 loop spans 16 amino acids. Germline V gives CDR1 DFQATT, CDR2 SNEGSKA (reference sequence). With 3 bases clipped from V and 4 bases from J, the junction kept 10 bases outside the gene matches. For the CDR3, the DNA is TGCAGTGCTAGCTACTCTAGCGGGAGTTTCCCAGATACGCAGTATTTT. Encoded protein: CSASYSSGSFPDTQYF.

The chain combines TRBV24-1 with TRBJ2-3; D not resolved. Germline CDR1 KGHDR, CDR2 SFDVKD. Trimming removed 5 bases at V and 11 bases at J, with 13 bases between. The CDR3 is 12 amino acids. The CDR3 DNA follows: TGTGCCACCAGTGTAACTGAGCGTGTGCAGTATTTT. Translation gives CATSVTERVQYF.

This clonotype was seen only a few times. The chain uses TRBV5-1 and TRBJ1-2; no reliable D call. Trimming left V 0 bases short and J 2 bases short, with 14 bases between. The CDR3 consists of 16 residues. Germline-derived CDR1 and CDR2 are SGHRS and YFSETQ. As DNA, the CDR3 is TGCGCCAGCAGCTTGGCCCACAGCGGAGTAAACTATGGCTACACCTTC. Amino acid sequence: CASSLAHSGVNYGYTF. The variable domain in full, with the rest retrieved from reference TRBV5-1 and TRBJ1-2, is KAGVTQTPRYLIKTRGQQVTLSCSPISGHRSVSWYQQTPGQGLQFLFEYFSETQRNKGNFPGRFSGRQFSNSRSEMNVSTLELGDSALYLCASSLAHSGVNYGYTFGSGTRLTVV.

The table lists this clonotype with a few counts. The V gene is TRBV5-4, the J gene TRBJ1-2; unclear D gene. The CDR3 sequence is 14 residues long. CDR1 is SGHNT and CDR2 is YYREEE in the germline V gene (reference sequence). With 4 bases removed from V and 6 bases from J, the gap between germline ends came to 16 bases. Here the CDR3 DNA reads TGTGCCAGCAGCCCAGACGGCCTGGGCCATGGCTACACCTTC. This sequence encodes CASSPDGLGHGYTF.

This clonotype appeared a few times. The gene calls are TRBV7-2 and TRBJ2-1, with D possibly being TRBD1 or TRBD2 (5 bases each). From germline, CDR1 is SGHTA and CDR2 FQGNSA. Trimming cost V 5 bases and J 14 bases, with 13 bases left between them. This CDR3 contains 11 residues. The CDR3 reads CASSPRGSEFF. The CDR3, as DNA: TGTGCCAGCAGCCCCCGGGGCTCGGAGTTCTTC.

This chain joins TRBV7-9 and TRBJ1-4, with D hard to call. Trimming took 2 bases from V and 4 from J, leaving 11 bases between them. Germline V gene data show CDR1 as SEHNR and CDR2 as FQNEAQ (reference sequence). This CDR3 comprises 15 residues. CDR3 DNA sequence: TGTGCCAGCAGCTTACTCGGCAGGTTTAATGAAAAACTGTTTTTT. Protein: CASSLLGRFNEKLFF.

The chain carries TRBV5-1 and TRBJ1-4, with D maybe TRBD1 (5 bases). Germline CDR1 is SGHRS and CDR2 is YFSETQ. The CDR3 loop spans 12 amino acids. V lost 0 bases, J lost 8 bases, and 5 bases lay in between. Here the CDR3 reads CASSLDREKLFF. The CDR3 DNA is TGCGCCAGCAGCTTGGACAGGGAAAAACTGTTTTTT.

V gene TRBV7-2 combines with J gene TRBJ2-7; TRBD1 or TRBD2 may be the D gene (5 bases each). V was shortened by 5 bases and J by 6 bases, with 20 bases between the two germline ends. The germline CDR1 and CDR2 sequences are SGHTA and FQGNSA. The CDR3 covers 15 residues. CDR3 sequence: CASSRSGTTSGEQYF. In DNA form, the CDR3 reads TGTGCCAGCAGCCGTTCCGGGACCACCAGCGGCGAGCAGTACTTC.

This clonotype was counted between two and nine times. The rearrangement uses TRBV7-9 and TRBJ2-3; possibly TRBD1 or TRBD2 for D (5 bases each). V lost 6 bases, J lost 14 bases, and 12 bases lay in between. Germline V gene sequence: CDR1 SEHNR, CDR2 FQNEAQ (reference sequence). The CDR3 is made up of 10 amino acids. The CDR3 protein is CASRGDRGYF. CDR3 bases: TGTGCCAGCAGGGGGGACCGAGGGTATTTT.

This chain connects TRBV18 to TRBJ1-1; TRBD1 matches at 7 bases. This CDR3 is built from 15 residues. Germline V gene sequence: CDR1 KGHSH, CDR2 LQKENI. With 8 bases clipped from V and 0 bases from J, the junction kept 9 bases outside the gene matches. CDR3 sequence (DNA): TGTGCCAGCCCAAGCAGGGGGGAAATGAACACTGAAGCTTTCTTT. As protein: CASPSRGEMNTEAFF.

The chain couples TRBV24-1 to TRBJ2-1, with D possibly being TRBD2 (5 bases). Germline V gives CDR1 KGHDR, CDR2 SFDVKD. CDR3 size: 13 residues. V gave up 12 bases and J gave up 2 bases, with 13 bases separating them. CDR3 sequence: CAAQTGAYNEQFF. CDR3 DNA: TGTGCCGCTCAAACCGGGGCCTACAATGAGCAGTTCTTC.

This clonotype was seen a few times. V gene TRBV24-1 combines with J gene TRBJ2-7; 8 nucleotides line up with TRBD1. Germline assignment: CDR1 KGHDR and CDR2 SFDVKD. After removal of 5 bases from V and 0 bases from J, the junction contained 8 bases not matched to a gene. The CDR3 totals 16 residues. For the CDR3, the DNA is TGTGCCACCAGTGCCGGAGGACAGGGAATCTCCTACGAGCAGTACTTC. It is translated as CATSAGGQGISYEQYF.

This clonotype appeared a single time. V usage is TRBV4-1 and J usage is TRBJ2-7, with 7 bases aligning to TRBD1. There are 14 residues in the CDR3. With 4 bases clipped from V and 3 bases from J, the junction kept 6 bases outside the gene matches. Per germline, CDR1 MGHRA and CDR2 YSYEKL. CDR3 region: CASSPLGDSYEQYF. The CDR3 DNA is TGCGCCAGCAGCCCCTTGGGGGACAGCTACGAGCAGTACTTC.

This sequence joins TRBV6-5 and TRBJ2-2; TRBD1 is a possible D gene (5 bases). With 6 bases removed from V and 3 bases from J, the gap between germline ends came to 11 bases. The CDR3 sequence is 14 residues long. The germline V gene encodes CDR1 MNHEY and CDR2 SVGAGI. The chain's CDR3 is CASRLQVYTGELFF. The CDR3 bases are TGTGCCAGCAGATTACAGGTTTACACCGGGGAGCTGTTTTTT.

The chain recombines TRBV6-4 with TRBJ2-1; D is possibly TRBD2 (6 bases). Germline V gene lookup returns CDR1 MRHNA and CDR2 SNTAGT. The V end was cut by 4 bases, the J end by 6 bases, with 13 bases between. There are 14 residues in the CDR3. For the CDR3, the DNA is TGTGCCAGCAGTGTATACCCCGGGAGCAATGAGCAGTTCTTC. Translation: CASSVYPGSNEQFF.

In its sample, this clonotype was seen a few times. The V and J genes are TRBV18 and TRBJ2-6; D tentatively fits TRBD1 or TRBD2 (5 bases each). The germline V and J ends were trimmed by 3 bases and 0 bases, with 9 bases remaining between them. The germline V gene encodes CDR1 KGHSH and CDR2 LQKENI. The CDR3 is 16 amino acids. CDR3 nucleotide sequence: TGTGCCAGCTCACCGGGACGGAGCTCTGGGGCCAACGTCCTGACTTTC. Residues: CASSPGRSSGANVLTF.

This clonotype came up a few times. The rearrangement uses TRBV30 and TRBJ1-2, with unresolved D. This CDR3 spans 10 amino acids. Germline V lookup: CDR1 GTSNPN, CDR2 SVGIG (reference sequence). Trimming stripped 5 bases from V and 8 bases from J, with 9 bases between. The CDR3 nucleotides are TGTGCCTGGTCCCAAGGGGGCTACACCTTC. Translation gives CAWSQGGYTF.